The rows below give T cell receptor beta chains drawn from one sample of a study of T cell changes during pregnancy in multiple sclerosis. The data were produced by immunoSEQ multiplex PCR, yet TCRdb's version contains in-frame clones alone and is incomplete. Seen here are about 18,000 clones, about four fifths observed once, and the top ten hold over 15%. The sequences come from CD8+ T cells from peripheral blood mononuclear cells, collected in the third trimester of pregnancy. These receptors all come from a female donor in good health, enrolled as a control in a pregnancy study. The CDR3 runs from the conserved cysteine through the conserved F or W. D genes are given only for firm matches. The size entry is marked missing in some rows and otherwise reads once, few, many or a size class.

abundance,d_gene,j_gene,v_gene,CDR3nt,CDR3aa
-,TRBD1,TRBJ2-7,TRBV19,TGTGCCAGTAGTCAGGGGGCTAACGAGCAGTACTTC,CASSQGANEQYF
-,-,TRBJ2-1,TRBV5-6,TGTGCCAGCAGCTTGGCCCTCCTGAGCGGAGGCTCCTACAATGAGCAGTTCTTC,CASSLALLSGGSYNEQFF
-,-,TRBJ1-2,TRBV6-1,TGTGCCAGCAGTGAAGATAGAGCTGGCTACACCTTC,CASSEDRAGYTF
-,-,TRBJ2-1,TRBV27,TGTGCCAGCAGTTTACCGCTCGGCGGGGGCGGGAATGAGCAGTTCTTC,CASSLPLGGGGNEQFF
-,TRBD2,TRBJ2-7,TRBV5-5,TGTGCCAGCAGCTCCCGACTAGCTCCGGGCGAGCAGTACTTC,CASSSRLAPGEQYF
-,TRBD1,TRBJ1-1,TRBV6-5,TGTGCCAGCAGAGCCCCGGGACAGATTGAAGCTTTCTTT,CASRAPGQIEAFF
-,TRBD1,TRBJ2-7,TRBV2,TGTGCCAGCAGTGGGGGACAGGGGTTCTCCTACGAGCAGTACTTC,CASSGGQGFSYEQYF
-,TRBD1,TRBJ1-2,TRBV27,TGTGCCAGCTCACGCGGCAGGGGGCTCGGTGGCTACACCTTC,CASSRGRGLGGYTF
-,-,TRBJ1-3,TRBV6-5,TGTGCCAGCAGGCGAGGCCTCGTCTCTGGAAACACCATATATTTT,CASRRGLVSGNTIYF
-,-,TRBJ1-1,TRBV27,TGTGCCAGCAGTTCCCTCCAGGATAGTCCGGCTTTCTTT,CASSSLQDSPAFF
-,-,TRBJ2-7,TRBV7-6,TGTGCCAGCAGCTTGTTCAGGGACTCCTACGAGCAGTACTTC,CASSLFRDSYEQYF
-,TRBD1,TRBJ1-2,TRBV4-3,TGCGCCAGCAGCCAAGGTCAGGGGGAGCATTATGGCTACACCTTC,CASSQGQGEHYGYTF
-,-,TRBJ2-1,TRBV6-1,TGTGCCAGCACCCAAGCGGAAGAGGGCTACAATGAGCAGTTCTTC,CASTQAEEGYNEQFF
-,TRBD1,TRBJ1-6,TRBV6-5,TGTGCCAGCAGTTACGGACAGGGGTTCCGGACACCCCTCCACTTT,CASSYGQGFRTPLHF
once,TRBD2,TRBJ2-1,TRBV7-2,TGTGCCAGCAGCTTAGGGGGACTAGCTACCTACAATGAGCAGTTCTTC,CASSLGGLATYNEQFF
-,-,TRBJ2-4,TRBV7-2,TGTGCCAGCAGCATCCTCAAGTCCAGCGATCAGTACTTC,CASSILKSSDQYF
-,TRBD2,TRBJ2-5,TRBV7-2,TGTGCCAGCAGAGTTAGCGGGAGTTGGGAGACCCAGTACTTC,CASRVSGSWETQYF
-,-,TRBJ2-1,TRBV4-3,TGCGCCAGCAGCCAAGACTACCGCGACTACAATGAGCAGTTCTTC,CASSQDYRDYNEQFF
-,-,TRBJ2-3,TRBV21-1,TGTGCCAGCGAACAGCGACTAGCGGGGGGCATAGCTACGCAGTATTTT,CASEQRLAGGIATQYF
-,TRBD1,TRBJ1-1,TRBV9,TGTGCCAGCAGCCATACGACCACAGGGGGAGACACTGAAGCTTTCTTT,CASSHTTTGGDTEAFF
-,-,TRBJ1-4,TRBV7-6,TGTGCCAGCACCTTAAGGGGTGGAGTAGCTAATGAAAAACTGTTTTTT,CASTLRGGVANEKLFF
-,-,TRBJ2-1,TRBV7-8,TGTGCCAGCAGCTCTCTTCCTTCCTACAATGAGCAGTTCTTC,CASSSLPSYNEQFF
-,TRBD1,TRBJ2-7,TRBV2,TGTGCCAGCAGTGGAGGATTGGACAGGGAGTACGAGCAGTACTTC,CASSGGLDREYEQYF
-,TRBD1,TRBJ1-5,TRBV15,TGTGCCACCAGCACGGGACAGGTCAATCAGCCCCAGCATTTT,CATSTGQVNQPQHF
-,-,TRBJ1-3,TRBV30,TGTGCCTGGAGCCCTGACTACTCTGGAAACACCATATATTTT,CAWSPDYSGNTIYF
-,-,TRBJ1-2,TRBV7-9,TGTGTCTGGGGCCAAGGCTACACCTTC,CVWGQGYTF
-,TRBD1,TRBJ1-2,TRBV29-1,TGCAGCGCTGAGACAGGGGGCAACTATGGCTACACCTTC,CSAETGGNYGYTF
once,-,TRBJ2-5,TRBV14,TGTGCCAGCAGCCAATGGGGCGGGGCTCAAGAGACCCAGTACTTC,CASSQWGGAQETQYF
-,TRBD1,TRBJ1-2,TRBV29-1,TGCAGCGCGACAGGGTATGGCTACACCTTC,CSATGYGYTF
few,TRBD2,TRBJ2-3,TRBV6-4,TGTGCCAGCAAAGGACTAGCGGGGAGCACAGATACGCAGTATTTT,CASKGLAGSTDTQYF
-,TRBD1,TRBJ2-7,TRBV30,TGTGCCTGGAACTGGGGACAGGCCCTTCGAGAGCAGTACTTC,CAWNWGQALREQYF
-,TRBD1,TRBJ1-2,TRBV4-2,TGTGCCAGCAGCTTACAGGGGGCAGCCTATGGCTACACCTTC,CASSLQGAAYGYTF
-,-,TRBJ2-5,TRBV19,TGTGCCAGTAGTAGGGAGCCCGGGGAGACCCAGTACTTC,CASSREPGETQYF
-,-,TRBJ2-3,TRBV6-4,TGTGCCAGCAGTGACTCGAACCTAGCGCATAGCACAGATACGCAGTATTTT,CASSDSNLAHSTDTQYF
-,-,TRBJ2-1,TRBV15,TGTGCCACCAGCAGAGAGGCAGGGATGAATGAGCAGTTCTTC,CATSREAGMNEQFF
-,-,TRBJ2-3,TRBV30,TGTGCCTGGAGTGTACTAGTGACACTATCCTCCACAGATACGCAGTATTTT,CAWSVLVTLSSTDTQYF
-,-,TRBJ2-7,TRBV5-5,TGTGCCAGCAGCCCTATGCTGGGTGGGCTTCAAGAGCAGTACTTC,CASSPMLGGLQEQYF
once,TRBD1,TRBJ1-1,TRBV27,TGTGCCAGCAGTCCGAGGGACAGGTGGGGCGCTGAAGCTTTCTTT,CASSPRDRWGAEAFF
-,-,TRBJ1-1,TRBV7-2,TGTGCCAGCAGCCCTTCGATCGGCCTGAGGTCGACTGAAGCTTTCTTT,CASSPSIGLRSTEAFF